Below, 30 T cell receptor beta chains from the same sample are listed, as sequenced in a study of blood T cells in healthy people across ages. Alongside a J-beta primer mix, a sample-barcoded 5' primer served in a second PCR lasting 7 to 11 cycles. TCRdb analysed the 5' RACE reads with MiXCR anew, one entry per CDR3 protein. The sample includes about a million distinct CDR3 sequences, 45% to 50% of them seen just once. The sample consisted of blood. The receptors originated from a young man in good health.

V usage is TRBV11-3 and J usage is TRBJ2-3; D is unresolved. CDR1 is SGHNT, CDR2 YENEEA, per germline. V was pared by 4 bases and J by 6 bases, with 14 bases between. The CDR3 has 14 amino acids. This CDR3 reads CASSSKHGPDTQYF. The DNA of the CDR3 is TGTGCCAGCAGCTCTAAACACGGCCCCGATACGCAGTATTTT.

The rearrangement links TRBV20-1 to TRBJ1-6; D is unclear. Looked up from germline, CDR1 is DFQATT and CDR2 is SNEGSKA (reference sequence). The CDR3 sequence is 14 residues long. Trimming took 4 bases from V and 7 from J, leaving 14 bases between them. The CDR3 loop is CSATRTGQNSPLHF. In DNA form, the CDR3 reads TGCAGTGCTACCCGCACGGGCCAGAATTCACCCCTCCACTTT.

The CDR3 DNA reads as TGCAGTGCTAGGGATAGACAGGGCGCCTGGGGTCCCCAGTACTTC. It specifies CSARDRQGAWGPQYF. The rearrangement links TRBV20-1 to TRBJ2-5; TRBD1 matches at 7 bases. The length of the CDR3 is 15 residues. The V segment lost 3 bases and the J segment 9 bases; nucleotides outside the gene matches: 16. Germline loops: CDR1 DFQATT, CDR2 SNEGSKA (reference sequence).

This clonotype has only a few counts. The V call is TRBV19, the J call TRBJ2-3; D gene ambiguous. This CDR3 is 13 amino acids long. Germline V gives CDR1 LNHDA, CDR2 SQIVND (reference sequence). V was shortened by 3 bases and J by 3 bases, with 7 bases between the two germline ends. CDR3 amino acids: CASSMTATDTQYF. The CDR3 DNA sequence: TGTGCCAGTAGTATGACCGCTACAGATACGCAGTATTTT.

The gene calls are TRBV28 and TRBJ2-4; D ambiguous. Trimming cost V 3 bases and J 15 bases, with 12 bases left between them. CDR3 length: 11 residues. The germline CDR1 and CDR2 sequences are MDHEN and SYDVKM. CDR3 protein: CASSFSYELYF. DNA of the CDR3: TGTGCCAGCAGTTTCAGTTACGAGCTGTACTTC.

The chain employs TRBV20-1 and TRBJ2-3; 14 bases align to TRBD2. Germline V gene lookup returns CDR1 DFQATT and CDR2 SNEGSKA (reference sequence). The CDR3 has 16 amino acids. The V segment lost 6 bases and the J segment 2 bases; nucleotides outside the gene matches: 7. The CDR3 region is CSAPGLAGATTDTQYF. The CDR3 DNA is TGCAGTGCCCCGGGACTAGCGGGGGCTACCACAGATACGCAGTATTTT.

CDR3 bases: TGTGCCAGCAGTTTCTACAGCAGCTCCTACGAGCAGTACTTC. The encoded protein is CASSFYSSSYEQYF. The V call is TRBV12-3 or TRBV12-4, the J call TRBJ2-7; D remains unclear. V was trimmed by 3 bases and J by 0 bases, leaving 9 bases between them. The CDR3 is made up of 14 amino acids.

This chain uses TRBV29-1 with TRBJ1-1; a weak D match, TRBD1 (5 bases). Germline V gene lookup returns CDR1 SQVTM and CDR2 ANQGSEA. The CDR3 length is 13 residues. The ends were cut back, 5 bases at V and 0 bases at J, with 10 bases in the middle. Here the CDR3 reads CSVRGRLNTEAFF. The CDR3 DNA is TGCAGCGTTAGGGGCAGGTTGAACACTGAAGCTTTCTTT.

The chain recombines TRBV6-2 or TRBV6-3 with TRBJ2-1; 13 bases fit TRBD2. The germline CDR1 and CDR2 sequences are MNHEY and SVGEGT. The trim removed 0 bases at V and 1 base at J, leaving 3 bases unmatched. CDR3 size: 18 residues. The CDR3 sequence: CASSYSKGLAGSYNEQFF. The CDR3 nucleotides read TGTGCCAGCAGTTACTCGAAGGGACTAGCGGGGTCCTACAATGAGCAGTTCTTC.

This clonotype was counted only a few times. The CDR3: CASSLWSSGDYGYTF. The CDR3 DNA sequence: TGTGCCAGCAGCTTGTGGTCGTCGGGAGACTATGGCTACACCTTC. The V call is TRBV5-5, the J call TRBJ1-2; no reliable D call. The CDR3 extends over 15 amino acids. The germline V gene encodes CDR1 SGHKS and CDR2 YYEKEE (reference sequence). The germline V and J ends were trimmed by 1 base and 3 bases, with 13 bases remaining between them. The whole variable domain, filled in from reference TRBV5-5 and TRBJ1-2, reads DAGVTQSPTHLIKTRGQQVTLRCSPISGHKSVSWYQQVLGQGPQFIFQYYEKEERGRGNFPDRFSARQFPNYSSELNVNALLLGDSALYLCASSLWSSGDYGYTFGSGTRLTVV.

The V call is TRBV7-2, the J call TRBJ1-5, with D possibly being TRBD1 (5 bases). Trimming took 6 bases from V and 5 from J, leaving 17 bases between them. This CDR3 has 15 amino acids. Germline loops: CDR1 SGHTA, CDR2 FQGNSA. The CDR3 region has the DNA TGTGCCAGCAGTACTAGGACAAGTCAAGATCAGCCCCAGCATTTT. Residues: CASSTRTSQDQPQHF.

The V gene is TRBV7-2, the J gene TRBJ2-3, with TRBD2 identical over 8 bases. Per the germline V gene, CDR1 is SGHTA and CDR2 is FQGNSA. CDR3 size: 16 residues. V was pared by 7 bases and J by 7 bases, with 16 bases of the junction left unmatched. The CDR3, as DNA: TGTGCCAGCACCCCGGCCCGAAGCGGGGGAGGAAATACGCAGTATTTT. Its translation: CASTPARSGGGNTQYF.

The rearrangement links TRBV5-5 to TRBJ2-5; 7 bases are shared with TRBD1. The CDR3 has 12 amino acids. Germline values: CDR1 SGHKS, CDR2 YYEKEE (reference sequence). V shed 0 bases, J shed 11 bases, and the junction held 4 bases outside the gene matches. CDR3 bases: TGTGCCAGCAGCTTGGACAGGGGTTGGCAGTACTTC. Protein sequence: CASSLDRGWQYF.

This clonotype was detected only a few times. The rearrangement links TRBV7-2 to TRBJ2-2; tentative D call: TRBD2 (6 bases). Per germline, CDR1 SGHTA and CDR2 FQGNSA. Between the trimmed V and J ends, which lost 6 bases and 5 bases, there was a span of 16 bases. The CDR3 totals 15 residues. This CDR3 reads CASRLGLVITGELFF. CDR3 nucleotides: TGTGCCAGCAGATTGGGACTGGTGATAACCGGGGAGCTGTTTTTT.

The gene calls are TRBV21-1 and TRBJ1-1; the table's D call of TRBD1 was not tested on the DNA. TRBV21-1 is shown as a pseudogene. This CDR3 comprises 13 residues. The CDR3 here is CASSKSQGGDAFF. The CDR3 DNA is TGTGCCAGCAGCAAAAGCCAGGGTGGAGACGCTTTCTTT.

The J gene is TRBJ1-2, the V gene TRBV13; no reliable D call. The CDR3 runs to 15 residues. Deletions cut 4 bases from V and 6 bases from J, with 18 bases between. CDR1 PRHDT and CDR2 FYEKMQ come from the germline V gene (reference sequence). The CDR3 coding sequence is TGTGCCAGCAGCTCAATACGTTCGACATGGAATGGCTACACCTTC. Amino acids: CASSSIRSTWNGYTF.

The V gene is TRBV6-1, the J gene TRBJ1-5, with D possibly TRBD1 on 5 matching bases. The CDR3 covers 15 residues. Trimming cost V 3 bases and J 2 bases, with 11 bases left between them. Per the germline V gene, CDR1 is MNHNS and CDR2 is SASEGT. The CDR3: CASSEYPGGNQPQHF. The CDR3 region has the DNA TGTGCCAGCAGTGAGTACCCGGGGGGCAATCAGCCCCAGCATTTT.

This clonotype was observed a handful of times. V and J are TRBV12-3 or TRBV12-4 and TRBJ1-2, with a tentative D call TRBD1 (6 bases). The CDR3 runs 15 residues. Trimming pared 5 bases from V and 4 bases from J, leaving 17 bases between. CDR3 DNA sequence: TGTGCCAGCAGTGCCCGACAGGCCCCCTTCTATGGCTACACCTTC. Translation gives CASSARQAPFYGYTF.

This clonotype has a handful of counts. This chain joins TRBV15 and TRBJ1-1; D gene uncertain. Between the trimmed V and J ends, which lost 0 bases and 0 bases, there was a span of 8 bases. This CDR3 has 15 amino acids. Germline values: CDR1 LNHNV, CDR2 YYDKDF (reference sequence). This CDR3 reads CATSREGTMNTEAFF. The CDR3 DNA sequence: TGTGCCACCAGCAGAGAGGGAACTATGAACACTGAAGCTTTCTTT.

This clonotype was seen only once. The V call is TRBV7-3, the J call TRBJ2-2, with D unclear. CDR3 length equals 18 residues. Germline assignment: CDR1 SGHTA and CDR2 FQGTGA. Deletions cut 2 bases from V and 0 bases from J, with 16 bases between. CDR3 loop: CASSLPAGPKTNTGELFF. CDR3 nucleotides: TGTGCCAGCAGCTTACCGGCAGGACCAAAAACGAACACCGGGGAGCTGTTTTTT.

Ten or more counts support this clonotype. The V call is TRBV4-1, the J call TRBJ2-3; no definite D call. Per the germline V gene, CDR1 is MGHRA and CDR2 is YSYEKL. The CDR3 loop spans 12 amino acids. V was cut by 5 bases and J by 2 bases, with 5 bases left in between. The CDR3 region is CASSFHTDTQYF. The CDR3 coding sequence is TGCGCCAGCAGCTTTCACACAGATACGCAGTATTTT.

Details on this clonotype: The junction differs from germline at one of its ends, possibly a read error. The V call is TRBV7-7, the J call TRBJ2-5; 11 bases align to TRBD2. CDR1 and CDR2 from the germline V gene are SSHAT and FNYEAQ (reference sequence). This CDR3 is built from 15 residues. The CDR3 spells CASSSGLAGPETQYF. The CDR3 region has the DNA TGTGCTAGCAGCTCCGGACTAGCGGGTCCAGAGACCCAGTACTTC.

The chain uses TRBV5-5 and TRBJ2-7; 8 bases agree with TRBD2. J was trimmed by 2 bases and V by 4 bases; bases with no gene match: 11. From germline, CDR1 is SGHKS and CDR2 YYEKEE (reference sequence). The CDR3 is 16 residues long. This chain's CDR3 is CASSQIPGTRTYEQYF. The CDR3 DNA follows: TGTGCCAGCAGCCAAATACCCGGGACTAGAACCTACGAGCAGTACTTC.

This chain connects TRBV3-1 to TRBJ1-1; D is unclear. The germline V gene has CDR1 LGHDT and CDR2 YNNKEL (reference sequence). The CDR3 covers 11 residues. V was pared by 5 bases and J by 6 bases, with 7 bases between. The CDR3 reads CASSARAEAFF. The DNA of the CDR3 is TGTGCCAGCAGCGCACGGGCTGAAGCTTTCTTT.

This rearrangement joins TRBV6-6 to TRBJ1-2; 9 bases fit TRBD1. CDR1 is MNHNY, CDR2 SVGAGI, per germline (reference sequence). V shed 6 bases and J 4 bases; nucleotides not matched to a gene: 6. This CDR3 has 14 residues. The CDR3 region is CASSPTDRGYGYTF. The CDR3 nucleotides read TGTGCCAGCAGCCCCACGGACAGGGGCTATGGCTACACCTTC.

This chain connects TRBV10-3 to TRBJ2-7; TRBD2 aligns across 12 bases. CDR1 is ENHRY and CDR2 is SYGVKD in the germline V gene. V was clipped by 6 bases and J by 3 bases; unmatched bases: 6. The CDR3 length is 15 residues. The chain's CDR3 is CAIRETSGGSYEQYF. The DNA for the CDR3 is TGTGCCATCAGGGAGACTAGCGGGGGTAGCTACGAGCAGTACTTC.

The J gene is TRBJ2-5, the V gene TRBV5-1; 9 positions agree with TRBD2. Germline V CDR1 and CDR2: SGHRS, YFSETQ. The length of the CDR3 is 16 residues. With 0 bases clipped from V and 11 bases from J, the junction kept 14 bases outside the gene matches. CDR3 DNA: TGCGCCAGCAGCTTGGTGGCGGGGGGGCGATCGAATGAGCAGTACTTC. This gives the protein CASSLVAGGRSNEQYF.

The chain joins TRBV24-1 to TRBJ2-7; a possible D gene is TRBD1 (5 bases). Looked up from germline, CDR1 is KGHDR and CDR2 is SFDVKD. The CDR3 has 13 residues. Between the trimmed V and J ends, which lost 12 bases and 3 bases, there was a span of 17 bases. The CDR3 loop reads CAVDSATGYEQYF. The CDR3 bases are TGTGCCGTCGACAGCGCCACGGGCTACGAGCAGTACTTC.

This chain uses TRBV13 with TRBJ1-1; weak D call: TRBD1 (5 bases). CDR1 and CDR2 (germline): PRHDT, FYEKMQ (reference sequence). V lost 5 bases and J lost 3, with 16 bases in between. The CDR3 runs 15 residues. The CDR3 protein is CASSLDGGRDTEAFF. In DNA, the CDR3 is TGTGCCAGCAGCCTAGACGGGGGGAGGGACACTGAAGCTTTCTTT.

The chain couples TRBV12-3 or TRBV12-4 to TRBJ1-5; 8 bases fit TRBD1. V dropped 6 bases and J dropped 9; count of bases not matched to a gene: 7. CDR3 length equals 13 residues. CDR3 bases: TGTGCCAGCAGCAACCGACAGGGGCGGCCCCAGCATTTT. Its protein product is CASSNRQGRPQHF.